What follows are 5 T cell receptor beta chains derived from one specimen sequenced in a study of naive and memory T cell subsets. The beta constant-region primer was an equimolar mix of two oligonucleotides covering TRBC1 and TRBC2. Via MiXCR, TCRdb re-called the UMI-ligation and nested PCR reads, giving one row per CDR3 protein. The table records under 100,000 distinct CDR3 sequences, about 6.5% of them present only once. Material: central memory CD4+ T cells from blood. Source of these receptors: a human donor in good health.

Ten or more counts support this clonotype. This chain joins TRBV2 and TRBJ1-5; TRBD1 matches 9 bases. V was pared by 7 bases and J by 4 bases, with 8 bases of the junction left unmatched. The CDR3 sequence is 15 residues long. The germline gives CDR1 SNHLY, CDR2 FYNNEI. The CDR3 DNA sequence: TGTGCCAGCACCGAAGGACAGGGGCGGAATCAGCCCCAGCATTTT. Translation: CASTEGQGRNQPQHF.

The V call is TRBV30, the J call TRBJ1-2, with D hard to call. Germline V CDR1 and CDR2: GTSNPN, SVGIG (reference sequence). Trimming took 4 bases from V and 5 from J, leaving 17 bases between them. CDR3 size: 14 residues. The CDR3 here is CAWTFGGMGYGYTF. In DNA, the CDR3 is TGTGCCTGGACCTTCGGAGGGATGGGGTATGGCTACACCTTC.

This clonotype was recorded at least ten times. The CDR3 reads CASSLEGSGVSPLHF. Written as DNA, the CDR3 is TGTGCCAGCAGCTTAGAGGGGTCCGGGGTTTCACCCCTCCACTTT. This chain joins TRBV7-2 and TRBJ1-6; weak D call: TRBD1 (5 bases). Per germline, CDR1 SGHTA and CDR2 FQGNSA. The germline V and J ends were trimmed by 1 base and 9 bases, with 13 bases remaining between them. The CDR3 is made up of 15 amino acids.

This clonotype appeared a few times. The chain joins TRBV12-3 or TRBV12-4 to TRBJ2-3; no firm D call. This CDR3 has 15 amino acids. Trimming cost V 6 bases and J 6 bases, with 19 bases left between them. As DNA, the CDR3 is TGTGCCAGCAGGGGTCGAGACATTTCTGGGGATACGCAGTATTTT. Translating gives CASRGRDISGDTQYF.

This clonotype came up many times. This rearrangement joins TRBV28 to TRBJ1-2; 7 bases are a match to TRBD1. The CDR3 loop spans 13 amino acids. Germline V lookup: CDR1 MDHEN, CDR2 SYDVKM. V was clipped by 6 bases and J by 8 bases; unmatched bases: 9. The CDR3 DNA is TGTGCCAGCAGGTCGGACAGGAAGAAAGGCTACACCTTC. Translating it yields CASRSDRKKGYTF.